Reported below is one T cell receptor (beta chain). Its specificity is not known. This record comes from a study of CD8 T cells in ankylosing spondylitis. General study points: Within peripheral blood, clones linked to disease were CD8+ and relatively rare. The study identified a TCR beta motif of seven or eight highly homologous variants that appeared characteristic of ankylosing spondylitis blood.

Each TCR beta library was made by quantitative 5'-RACE that incorporated molecular barcodes. TCRdb re-analysed the 5' RACE reads in MiXCR, keeping a single row per CDR3 protein. The profile shows roughly 700,000 distinct CDR3 sequences, roughly 19% of them singletons. The source of this sequence is a male donor with ankylosing spondylitis. The material sequenced was blood, either unsorted or a sorted T cell fraction (not recorded which).

The CDR3 DNA is TGCAGCGCCTCACACAGGGCCAACTATGGCTACACCTTC. This codes for CSASHRANYGYTF. J is TRBJ1-2 and V is TRBV29-1, with D possibly TRBD1 on 6 matching bases. The length of the CDR3 is 13 residues. Germline loops: CDR1 SQVTM, CDR2 ANQGSEA. Trimming shortened V by 7 bases and J by 2 bases, and 14 bases separated the two germline ends.